These 11 T cell receptor beta chains came from one sample sequenced in a study of regulatory and conventional T cells in RAG deficiency. Conventional CD4+ T cells were sorted from blood as CD25-low CD127-high cells. Profiled with immunoSEQ multiplex PCR; TCRdb holds only in-frame clones, not every one. The table shows approximately 35,000 clones, with 76% occurring only once. This sample also belongs to another study, concerning regulatory T cells. That publication notes: Amplification used 52 TRBV primers and 13 TRBJ primers.

The material sequenced was CD4+ effector T cells sorted from blood. The receptors here all came from a human donor in good health.

This rearrangement joins TRBV19 to TRBJ1-5; D may be TRBD1 (6 bases). CDR3 length: 15 amino acids. V lost 9 bases, J lost 5 bases, and 20 bases lay in between. The germline V gene encodes CDR1 LNHDA and CDR2 SQIVND (reference sequence). CDR3: CASTWGSRGHQPQHF. For the CDR3, the DNA is TGTGCCAGCACTTGGGGAAGCAGGGGTCATCAGCCCCAGCATTTT.

CDR3 in amino acids: CASSSMLDTIYF. CDR3 sequence (DNA): TGTGCCAGCAGCTCCATGCTGGACACCATATATTTT. This chain connects TRBV5-8 to TRBJ1-3; D uncertain. V lost 3 bases and J 8 bases, leaving 9 bases between the germline ends. From germline, CDR1 is SGHTS and CDR2 YDEGEE. The CDR3 runs 12 residues.

The rearrangement links TRBV12-5 to TRBJ1-5, with 7 bases lining up with TRBD1. The CDR3 covers 17 residues. V lost 2 bases and J lost 3; bases outside the gene matches: 10. The V gene's germline CDR1 is LGHNT and CDR2 FRNRAP. The CDR3 DNA follows: TGTGCTAGTGGTTTGTTAGCCCTGGGACAGCTCAATCAGCCCCAGCATTTT. It encodes CASGLLALGQLNQPQHF.

This sequence joins TRBV28 and TRBJ1-2; 7 bases are shared with TRBD1. V dropped 8 bases and J dropped 4; count of bases not matched to a gene: 10. The CDR3 extends over 14 amino acids. Germline V gives CDR1 MDHEN, CDR2 SYDVKM. CDR3 bases: TGTGCCAGCGGGGGGGGGACAGCAACCTATGGCTACACCTTC. This translates into CASGGGTATYGYTF.

This clone was picked up one time. This sequence joins TRBV2 and TRBJ2-5, with TRBD2 matching over 8 bases. The CDR3 consists of 18 residues. CDR1 and CDR2 (germline): SNHLY, FYNNEI. The V segment lost 0 bases and the J segment 6 bases; nucleotides outside the gene matches: 15. CDR3 nucleotides: TGTGCCAGCAGTGAAGCTGCAGCGGGGGCCCTGGGGGGGAAGACCCAGTACTTC. Translated, it gives CASSEAAAGALGGKTQYF.

The V call is TRBV6-1, the J call TRBJ2-7; no firm D call. Germline-derived CDR1 and CDR2 are MNHNS and SASEGT. With 1 base removed from V and 4 bases from J, the gap between germline ends came to 17 bases. There are 16 residues in the CDR3. The CDR3 spells CASSEVMSNGVYEQYF. CDR3 DNA sequence: TGTGCCAGCAGTGAAGTTATGTCGAATGGGGTATACGAGCAGTACTTC.

The chain joins TRBV25-1 to TRBJ2-7, with D possibly matching TRBD1 (5 bases). Germline loops: CDR1 MGHDK, CDR2 SYGVNS. The CDR3 is made up of 13 amino acids. V was trimmed by 4 bases and J by 4 bases, leaving 11 bases between them. CDR3 sequence: CASSVQGKYEQYF. CDR3 coding DNA: TGTGCCAGCAGTGTCCAGGGAAAGTACGAGCAGTACTTC.

This chain joins TRBV5-4 and TRBJ2-3; tentatively, D is TRBD2 (7 bases). Germline lookup yields CDR1 SGHNT and CDR2 YYREEE (reference sequence). Trimming left V 0 bases short and J 5 bases short, with 13 bases between. The CDR3 runs 15 residues. The CDR3 bases are TGTGCCAGCAGCTTGGTGGGGGGGCTAAAAGATACGCAGTATTTT. Encoded protein: CASSLVGGLKDTQYF.

V usage is TRBV9 and J usage is TRBJ2-7, with 8 bases that match TRBD1. CDR3 length: 13 residues. The V and J ends lost 4 bases and 5 bases, in that order; junction bases with no gene match: 5. The germline V gene encodes CDR1 SGDLS and CDR2 YYNGEE. CDR3 sequence reads: CASSTPGGDEQYF. The CDR3 DNA reads TGTGCCAGCAGCACTCCAGGGGGCGACGAGCAGTACTTC.

This clone was seen a few times. This sequence joins TRBV4-1 and TRBJ1-2, with D possibly matching TRBD1 (5 bases). With 1 base removed from V and 3 bases from J, the gap between germline ends came to 12 bases. The CDR3 is 15 amino acids. The V gene's germline CDR1 is MGHRA and CDR2 YSYEKL. CDR3 DNA: TGCGCCAGCAGCCAAGCTCCGACAGTGGACTATGGCTACACCTTC. Protein sequence: CASSQAPTVDYGYTF.

J is TRBJ2-7 and V is TRBV6-5; a possible D gene is TRBD2 (5 bases). Deletions cut 4 bases from V and 7 bases from J, with 17 bases between. The CDR3 length is 14 residues. Germline V gene data show CDR1 as MNHEY and CDR2 as SVGAGI. CDR3 loop: CASSFQVKRGEQYF. CDR3 DNA: TGTGCCAGCAGTTTTCAGGTCAAAAGAGGGGAGCAGTACTTC.